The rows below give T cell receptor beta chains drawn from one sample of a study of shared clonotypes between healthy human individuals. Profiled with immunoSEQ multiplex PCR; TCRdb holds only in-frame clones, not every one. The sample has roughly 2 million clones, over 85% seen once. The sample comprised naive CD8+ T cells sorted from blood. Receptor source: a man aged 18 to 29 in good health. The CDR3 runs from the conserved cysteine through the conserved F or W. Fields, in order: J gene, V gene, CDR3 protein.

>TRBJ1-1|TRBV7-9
CASSLGRVEAFF
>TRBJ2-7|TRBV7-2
CASSLKETYSYEQYF
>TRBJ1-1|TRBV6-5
CASSYSGEGGTEAFF
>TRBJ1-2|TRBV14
CASSQTGGVYGYTF
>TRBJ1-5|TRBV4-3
CASSQGYNNQPQHF
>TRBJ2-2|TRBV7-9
CASSLRTGNVGELFF
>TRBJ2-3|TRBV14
CASSRAAGYIDTQYF
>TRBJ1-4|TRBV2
CASHVPTNEKLFF
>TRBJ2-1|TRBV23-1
CASSQAGTSCYNEQFF
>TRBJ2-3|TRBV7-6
CASSSLLRGVRDTQYF
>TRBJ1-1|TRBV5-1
CASSGASPIINTEAFF
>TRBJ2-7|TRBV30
CAWSGEGLEQYF
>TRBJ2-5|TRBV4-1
CASSPNPGLQETQYF
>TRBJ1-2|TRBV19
CASSPGEGGYGYTF
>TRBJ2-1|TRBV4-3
CASSQVGLAGVEQFF
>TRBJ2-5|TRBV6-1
CASSEAPGPTWETQYF
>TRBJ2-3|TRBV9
CASSVEGGPTDTQYF
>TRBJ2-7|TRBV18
CASSRTTPGGPAYEQYF
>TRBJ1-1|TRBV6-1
CASSETGAGPMNTEAFF
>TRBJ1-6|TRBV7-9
CASRGGFGNSPLHF
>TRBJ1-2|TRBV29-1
CSVDVSYGYTF
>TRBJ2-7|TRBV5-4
CASSLDAYEQYF
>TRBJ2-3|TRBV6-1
CASSESRGRKDTQYF
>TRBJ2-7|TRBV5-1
CASSLGQGARGEQYF
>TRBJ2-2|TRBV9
CASSVSGSANTGELFF
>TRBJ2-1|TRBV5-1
CASTPFPTSGDDEQFF
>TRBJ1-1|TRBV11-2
CASSPRGGGPVNTEAFF
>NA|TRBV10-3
CASGQGSYEQYF
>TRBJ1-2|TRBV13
CASSSPKQGAGYGYTF
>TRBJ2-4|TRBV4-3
CASSQEASGSGDIQYF